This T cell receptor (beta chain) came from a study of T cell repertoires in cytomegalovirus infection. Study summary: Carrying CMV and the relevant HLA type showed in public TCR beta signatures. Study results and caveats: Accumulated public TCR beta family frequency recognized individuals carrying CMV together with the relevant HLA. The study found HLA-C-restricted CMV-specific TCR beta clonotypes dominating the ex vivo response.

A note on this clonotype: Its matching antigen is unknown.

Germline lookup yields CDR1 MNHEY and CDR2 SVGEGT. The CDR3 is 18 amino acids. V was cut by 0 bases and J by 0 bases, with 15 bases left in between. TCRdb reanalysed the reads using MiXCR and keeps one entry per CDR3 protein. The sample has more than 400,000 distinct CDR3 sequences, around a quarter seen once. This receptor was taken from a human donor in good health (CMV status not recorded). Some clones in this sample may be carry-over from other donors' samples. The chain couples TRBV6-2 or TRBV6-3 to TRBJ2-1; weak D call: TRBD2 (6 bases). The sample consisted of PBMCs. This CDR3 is CASSYSAGTSRSYNEQFF. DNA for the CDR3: TGTGCCAGCAGTTACTCTGCGGGGACGAGCCGCTCCTACAATGAGCAGTTCTTC.